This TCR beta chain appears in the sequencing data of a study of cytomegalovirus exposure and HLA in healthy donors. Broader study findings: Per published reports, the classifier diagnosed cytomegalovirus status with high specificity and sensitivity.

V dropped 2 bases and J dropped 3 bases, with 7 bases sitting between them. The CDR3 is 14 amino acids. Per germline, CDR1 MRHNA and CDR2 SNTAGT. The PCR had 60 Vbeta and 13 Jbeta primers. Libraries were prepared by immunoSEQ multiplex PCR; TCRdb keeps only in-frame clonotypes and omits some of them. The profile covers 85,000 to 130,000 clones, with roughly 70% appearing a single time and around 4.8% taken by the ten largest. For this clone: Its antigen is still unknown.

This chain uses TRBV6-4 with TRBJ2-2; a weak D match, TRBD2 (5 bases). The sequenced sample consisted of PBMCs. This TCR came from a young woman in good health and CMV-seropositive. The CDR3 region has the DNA TGTGCCAGCAGTGACGGGGAGCACACCGGGGAGCTGTTTTTT. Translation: CASSDGEHTGELFF.